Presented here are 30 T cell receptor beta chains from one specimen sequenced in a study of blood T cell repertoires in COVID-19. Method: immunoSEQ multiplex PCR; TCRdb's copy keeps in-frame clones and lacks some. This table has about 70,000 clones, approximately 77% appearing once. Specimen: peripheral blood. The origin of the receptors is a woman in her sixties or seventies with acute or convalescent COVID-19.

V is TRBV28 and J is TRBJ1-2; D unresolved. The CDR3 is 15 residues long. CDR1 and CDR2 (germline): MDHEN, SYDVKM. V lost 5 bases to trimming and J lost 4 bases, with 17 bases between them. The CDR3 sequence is CASSTDDGEVYGYTF. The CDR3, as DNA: TGTGCCAGCAGTACCGACGACGGAGAAGTCTATGGCTACACCTTC.

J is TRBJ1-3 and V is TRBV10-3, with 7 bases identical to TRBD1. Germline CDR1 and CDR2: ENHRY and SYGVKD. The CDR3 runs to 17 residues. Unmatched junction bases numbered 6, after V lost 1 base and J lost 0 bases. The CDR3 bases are TGTGCCATCAGTGAGTTCCCGACAGGGCGCTCTGGAAACACCATATATTTT. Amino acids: CAISEFPTGRSGNTIYF.

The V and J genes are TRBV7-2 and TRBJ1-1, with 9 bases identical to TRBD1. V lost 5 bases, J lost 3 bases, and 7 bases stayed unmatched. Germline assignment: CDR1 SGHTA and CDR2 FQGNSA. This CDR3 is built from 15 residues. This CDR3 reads CASSPGRQGDTEAFF. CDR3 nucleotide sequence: TGTGCCAGCAGCCCAGGGCGACAGGGGGACACTGAAGCTTTCTTT.

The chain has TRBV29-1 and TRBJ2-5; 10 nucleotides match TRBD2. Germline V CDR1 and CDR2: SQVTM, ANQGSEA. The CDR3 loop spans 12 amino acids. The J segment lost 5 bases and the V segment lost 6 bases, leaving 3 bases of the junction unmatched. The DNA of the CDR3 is TGCAGCGTCCTAGCGGGAGAGGAGACCCAGTACTTC. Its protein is CSVLAGEETQYF. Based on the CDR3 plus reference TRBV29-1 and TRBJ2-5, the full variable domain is SAVISQKPSRDICQRGTSLTIQCQVDSQVTMMFWYRQQPGQSLTLIATANQGSEATYESGFVIDKFPISRPNLTFSTLTVSNMSPEDSSIYLCSVLAGEETQYFGPGTRLLVL.

The DNA of the CDR3 is TGTGCCAGCAGCTTAAATAGCGGGGGGGCCCGTGAGACCCAGTACTTC. It encodes CASSLNSGGARETQYF. This chain uses TRBV7-2 with TRBJ2-5; TRBD2 aligns across 11 bases. The junction had 7 bases not matched to a gene; V was cut back by 2 bases and J by 5 bases. Per germline, CDR1 SGHTA and CDR2 FQGNSA. The CDR3 sequence is 16 residues long.

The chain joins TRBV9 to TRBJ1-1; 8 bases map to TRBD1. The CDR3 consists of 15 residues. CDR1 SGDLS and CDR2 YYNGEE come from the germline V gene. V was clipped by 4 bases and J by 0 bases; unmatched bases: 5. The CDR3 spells CASSTSDRVNTEAFF. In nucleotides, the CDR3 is TGTGCCAGCAGCACCTCGGACAGGGTGAACACTGAAGCTTTCTTT.

The CDR3 spells CASFKDSYSPLHF. The CDR3 DNA follows: TGTGCCAGCTTTAAAGACAGTTATTCACCCCTCCACTTT. The V and J genes are TRBV12-3 or TRBV12-4 and TRBJ1-6; D is perhaps TRBD1 (5 bases). Trimming took 8 bases from V and 8 from J, leaving 13 bases between them. CDR3 length equals 13 residues.

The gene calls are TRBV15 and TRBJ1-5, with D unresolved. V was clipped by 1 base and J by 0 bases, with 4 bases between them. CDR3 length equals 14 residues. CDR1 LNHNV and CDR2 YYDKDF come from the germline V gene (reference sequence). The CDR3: CATSRGYSNQPQHF. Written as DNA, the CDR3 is TGTGCCACCAGCAGAGGTTATAGCAATCAGCCCCAGCATTTT.

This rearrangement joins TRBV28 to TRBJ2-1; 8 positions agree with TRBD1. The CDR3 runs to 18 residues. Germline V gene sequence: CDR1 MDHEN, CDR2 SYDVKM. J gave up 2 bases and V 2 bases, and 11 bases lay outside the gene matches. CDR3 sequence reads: CASSLDKQGVWTYNEQFF. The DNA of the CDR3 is TGTGCCAGCAGTTTAGACAAACAGGGGGTATGGACCTACAATGAGCAGTTCTTC.

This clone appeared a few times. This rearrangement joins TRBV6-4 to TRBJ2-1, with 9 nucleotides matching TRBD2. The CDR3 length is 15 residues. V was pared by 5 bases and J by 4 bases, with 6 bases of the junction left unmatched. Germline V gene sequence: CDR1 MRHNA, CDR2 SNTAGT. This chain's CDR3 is CASSKNSGGYNEQFF. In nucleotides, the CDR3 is TGTGCCAGCAGTAAAAATAGCGGGGGATACAATGAGCAGTTCTTC.

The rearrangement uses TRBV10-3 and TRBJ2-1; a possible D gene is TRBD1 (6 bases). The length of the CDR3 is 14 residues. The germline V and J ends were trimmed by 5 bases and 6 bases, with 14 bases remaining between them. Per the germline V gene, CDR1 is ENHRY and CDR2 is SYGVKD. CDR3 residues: CAISPSGGLNEQFF. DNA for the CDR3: TGTGCCATCAGTCCGTCTGGGGGCCTCAATGAGCAGTTCTTC.

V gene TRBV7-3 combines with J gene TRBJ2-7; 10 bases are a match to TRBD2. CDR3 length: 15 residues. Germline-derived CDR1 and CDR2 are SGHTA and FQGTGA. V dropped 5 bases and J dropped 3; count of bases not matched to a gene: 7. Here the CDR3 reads CASSLNGLAVYEQYF. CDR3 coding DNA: TGTGCCAGCAGCCTCAACGGACTAGCGGTCTACGAGCAGTACTTC.

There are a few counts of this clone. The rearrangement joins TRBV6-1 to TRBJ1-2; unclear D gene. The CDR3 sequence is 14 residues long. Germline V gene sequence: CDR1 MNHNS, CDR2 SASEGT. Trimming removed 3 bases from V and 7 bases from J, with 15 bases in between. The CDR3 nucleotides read TGTGCCAGCAGTGATAACTATTTTTCCGGTGGCTACACCTTC. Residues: CASSDNYFSGGYTF.

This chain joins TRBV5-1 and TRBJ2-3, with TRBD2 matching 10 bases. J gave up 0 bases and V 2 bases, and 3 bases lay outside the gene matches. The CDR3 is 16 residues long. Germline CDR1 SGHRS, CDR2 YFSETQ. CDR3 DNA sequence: TGCGCCAGCAGCTTCAGAGCGGGAGGGAGCACAGATACGCAGTATTTT. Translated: CASSFRAGGSTDTQYF. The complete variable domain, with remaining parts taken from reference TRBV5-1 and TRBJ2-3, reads KAGVTQTPRYLIKTRGQQVTLSCSPISGHRSVSWYQQTPGQGLQFLFEYFSETQRNKGNFPGRFSGRQFSNSRSEMNVSTLELGDSALYLCASSFRAGGSTDTQYFGPGTRLTVL.

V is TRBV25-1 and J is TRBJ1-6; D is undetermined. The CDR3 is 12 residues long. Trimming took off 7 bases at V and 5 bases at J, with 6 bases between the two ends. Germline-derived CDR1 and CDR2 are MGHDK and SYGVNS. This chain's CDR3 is CASKIDNSPLHF. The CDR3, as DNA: TGTGCCAGCAAAATCGATAATTCACCCCTCCACTTT. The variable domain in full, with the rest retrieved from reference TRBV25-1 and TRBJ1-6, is EADIYQTPRYLVIGTGKKITLECSQTMGHDKMYWYQQDPGMELHLIHYSYGVNSTEKGDLSSESTVSRIRTEHFPLTLESARPSHTSQYLCASKIDNSPLHFGNGTRLTVT.

CDR3 in amino acids: CSVGGEGYTF. The CDR3 DNA reads TGCAGCGTTGGGGGGGAAGGCTACACCTTC. The chain has TRBV29-1 and TRBJ1-2; possibly TRBD1 for D (5 bases). In germline, CDR1 is SQVTM, CDR2 ANQGSEA. This CDR3 is 10 amino acids long. Trimming cost V 4 bases and J 8 bases, with 8 bases left between them.

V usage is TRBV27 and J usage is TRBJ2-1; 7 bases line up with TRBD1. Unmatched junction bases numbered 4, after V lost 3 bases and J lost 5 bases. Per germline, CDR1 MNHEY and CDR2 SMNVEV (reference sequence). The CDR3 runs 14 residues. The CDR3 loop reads CASSFGTVHNEQFF. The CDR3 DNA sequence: TGTGCCAGCAGTTTCGGGACAGTACACAATGAGCAGTTCTTC.

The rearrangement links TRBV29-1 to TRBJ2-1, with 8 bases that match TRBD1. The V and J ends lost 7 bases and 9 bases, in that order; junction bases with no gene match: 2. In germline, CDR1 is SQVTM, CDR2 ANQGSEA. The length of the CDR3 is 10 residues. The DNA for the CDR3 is TGCAGCGCCAGGGGGCTTGAGCAGTTCTTC. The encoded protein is CSARGLEQFF.

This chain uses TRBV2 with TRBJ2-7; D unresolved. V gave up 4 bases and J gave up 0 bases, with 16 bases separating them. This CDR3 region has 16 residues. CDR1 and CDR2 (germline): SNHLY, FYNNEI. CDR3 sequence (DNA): TGTGCCAGCAGTGCTTTGGGCAGTGTCATCTCCTACGAGCAGTACTTC. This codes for CASSALGSVISYEQYF. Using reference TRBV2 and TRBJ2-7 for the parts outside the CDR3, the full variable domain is EPEVTQTPSHQVTQMGQEVILRCVPISNHLYFYWYRQILGQKVEFLVSFYNNEISEKSEIFDDQFSVERPDGSNFTLKIRSTKLEDSAMYFCASSALGSVISYEQYFGPGTRLTVT.

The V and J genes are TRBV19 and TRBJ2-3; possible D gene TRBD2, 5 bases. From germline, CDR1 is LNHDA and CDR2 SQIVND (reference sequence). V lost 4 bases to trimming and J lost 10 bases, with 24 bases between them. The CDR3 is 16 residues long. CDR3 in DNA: TGTGCCAGTAGTAAGCGTTCGACTGAGGGTGAATATGCGCAGTATTTT. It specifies CASSKRSTEGEYAQYF.

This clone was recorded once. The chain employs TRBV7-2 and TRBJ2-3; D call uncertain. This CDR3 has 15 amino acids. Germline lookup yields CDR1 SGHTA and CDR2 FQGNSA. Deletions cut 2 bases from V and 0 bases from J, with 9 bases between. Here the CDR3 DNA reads TGTGCCAGCAGCTTAACAAGTATTAGCACAGATACGCAGTATTTT. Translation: CASSLTSISTDTQYF.

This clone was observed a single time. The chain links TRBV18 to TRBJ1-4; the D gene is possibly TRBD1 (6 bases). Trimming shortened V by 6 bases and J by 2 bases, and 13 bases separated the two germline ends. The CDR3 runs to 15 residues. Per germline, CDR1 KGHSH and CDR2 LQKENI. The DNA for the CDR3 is TGTGCCAGCTCGTCCGAGGGGGTGACTAATGAAAAACTGTTTTTT. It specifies CASSSEGVTNEKLFF.

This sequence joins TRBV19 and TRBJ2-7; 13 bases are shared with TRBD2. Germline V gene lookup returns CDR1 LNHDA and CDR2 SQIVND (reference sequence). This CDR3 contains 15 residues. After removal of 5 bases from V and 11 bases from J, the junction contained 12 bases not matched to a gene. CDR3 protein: CASSPEPGLAGLEYF. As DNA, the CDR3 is TGTGCCAGTAGTCCGGAACCGGGACTAGCGGGATTAGAGTACTTC.

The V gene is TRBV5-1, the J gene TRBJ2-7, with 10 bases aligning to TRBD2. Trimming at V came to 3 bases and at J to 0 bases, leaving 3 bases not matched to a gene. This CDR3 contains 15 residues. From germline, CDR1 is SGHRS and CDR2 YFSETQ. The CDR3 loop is CASSWASGSSYEQYF. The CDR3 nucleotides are TGCGCCAGCAGCTGGGCTAGCGGGAGCTCCTACGAGCAGTACTTC.

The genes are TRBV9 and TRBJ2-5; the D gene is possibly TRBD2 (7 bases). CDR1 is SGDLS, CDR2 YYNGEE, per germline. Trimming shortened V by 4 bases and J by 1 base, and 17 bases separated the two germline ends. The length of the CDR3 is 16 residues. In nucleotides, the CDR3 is TGTGCCAGCAGCAGGGGGGGCGGGAACAGCCAAGAGACCCAGTACTTC. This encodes CASSRGGGNSQETQYF.

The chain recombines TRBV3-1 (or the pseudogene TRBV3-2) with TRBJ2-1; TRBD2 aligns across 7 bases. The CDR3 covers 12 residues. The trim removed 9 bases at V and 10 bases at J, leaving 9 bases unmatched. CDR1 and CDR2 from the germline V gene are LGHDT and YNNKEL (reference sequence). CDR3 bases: TGTGCCAGTCGGGAAGCGGGAACAGAGCAGTTCTTC. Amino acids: CASREAGTEQFF.

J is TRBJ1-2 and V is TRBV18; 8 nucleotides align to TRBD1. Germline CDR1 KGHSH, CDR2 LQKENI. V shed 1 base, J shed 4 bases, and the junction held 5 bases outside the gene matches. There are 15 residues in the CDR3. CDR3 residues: CASSPRGTGTYGYTF. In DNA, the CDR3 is TGTGCCAGCTCACCACGGGGGACAGGAACCTATGGCTACACCTTC. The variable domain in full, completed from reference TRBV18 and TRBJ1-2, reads NAGVMQNPRHLVRRRGQEARLRCSPMKGHSHVYWYRQLPEEGLKFMVYLQKENIIDESGMPKERFSAEFPKEGPSILRIQQVVRGDSAAYFCASSPRGTGTYGYTFGSGTRLTVV.

CDR3 bases: TGTGCCAGCAGTCGCGACAGGGCTCAAGAGACCCAGTACTTC. Amino acids: CASSRDRAQETQYF. V is TRBV6-2 or TRBV6-3 and J is TRBJ2-5; 7 bases line up with TRBD1. With 5 bases clipped from V and 2 bases from J, the junction kept 5 bases outside the gene matches. The CDR3 sequence is 14 residues long. CDR1 and CDR2 (germline): MNHEY, SVGEGT.

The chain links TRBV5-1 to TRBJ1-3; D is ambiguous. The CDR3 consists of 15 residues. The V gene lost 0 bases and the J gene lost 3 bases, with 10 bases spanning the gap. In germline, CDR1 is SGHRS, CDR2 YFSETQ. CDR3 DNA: TGCGCCAGCAGCTTGGGAGCGGGGTTTGGAAACACCATATATTTT. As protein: CASSLGAGFGNTIYF.

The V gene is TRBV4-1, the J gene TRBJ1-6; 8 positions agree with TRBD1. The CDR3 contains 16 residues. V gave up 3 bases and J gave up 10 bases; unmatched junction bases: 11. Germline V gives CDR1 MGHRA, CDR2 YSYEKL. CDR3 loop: CASSQPPGQENSPLHF. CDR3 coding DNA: TGCGCCAGCAGCCAGCCTCCGGGACAGGAGAACTCACCCCTCCACTTT.